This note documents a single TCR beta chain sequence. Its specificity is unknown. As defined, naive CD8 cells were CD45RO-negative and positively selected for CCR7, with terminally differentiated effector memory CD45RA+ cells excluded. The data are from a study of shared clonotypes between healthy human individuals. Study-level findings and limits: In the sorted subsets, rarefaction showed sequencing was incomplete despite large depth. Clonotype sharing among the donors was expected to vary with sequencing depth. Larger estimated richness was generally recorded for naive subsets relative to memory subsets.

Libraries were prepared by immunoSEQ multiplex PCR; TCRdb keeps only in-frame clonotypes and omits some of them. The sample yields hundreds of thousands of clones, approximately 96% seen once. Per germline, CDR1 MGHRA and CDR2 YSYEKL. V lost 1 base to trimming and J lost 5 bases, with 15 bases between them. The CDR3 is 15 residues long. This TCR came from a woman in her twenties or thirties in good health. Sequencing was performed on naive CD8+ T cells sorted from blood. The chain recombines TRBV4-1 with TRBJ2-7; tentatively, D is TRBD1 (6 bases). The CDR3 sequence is CASSQGAGVIHEQYF. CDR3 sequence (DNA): TGCGCCAGCAGCCAAGGTGCAGGGGTGATACACGAGCAGTACTTC.